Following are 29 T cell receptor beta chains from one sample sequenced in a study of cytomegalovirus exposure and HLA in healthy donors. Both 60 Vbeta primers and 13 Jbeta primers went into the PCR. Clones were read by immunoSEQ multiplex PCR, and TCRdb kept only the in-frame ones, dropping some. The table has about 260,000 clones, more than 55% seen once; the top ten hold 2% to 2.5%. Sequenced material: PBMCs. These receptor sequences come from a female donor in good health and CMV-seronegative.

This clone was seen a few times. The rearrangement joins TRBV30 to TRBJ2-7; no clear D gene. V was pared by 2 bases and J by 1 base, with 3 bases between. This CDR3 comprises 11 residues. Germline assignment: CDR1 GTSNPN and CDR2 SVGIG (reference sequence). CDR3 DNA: TGTGCCTGGAGTCCTTCCTACGAGCAGTACTTC. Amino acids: CAWSPSYEQYF.

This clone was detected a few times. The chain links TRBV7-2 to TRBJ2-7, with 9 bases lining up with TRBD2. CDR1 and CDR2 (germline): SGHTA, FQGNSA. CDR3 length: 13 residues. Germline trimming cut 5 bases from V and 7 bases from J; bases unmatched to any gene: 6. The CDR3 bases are TGTGCCAGCAGCCAAGCGGGAGGTAGGGAGCAGTACTTC. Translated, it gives CASSQAGGREQYF. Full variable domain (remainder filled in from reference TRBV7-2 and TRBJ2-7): GAGVSQSPSNKVTEKGKDVELRCDPISGHTALYWYRQSLGQGLEFLIYFQGNSAPDKSGLPSDRFSAERTGGSVSTLTIQRTQQEDSAVYLCASSQAGGREQYFGPGTRLTVT.

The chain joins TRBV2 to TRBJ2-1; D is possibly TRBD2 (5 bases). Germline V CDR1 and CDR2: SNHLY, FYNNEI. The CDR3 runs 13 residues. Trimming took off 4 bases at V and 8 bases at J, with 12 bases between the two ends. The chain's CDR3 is CASSGGPADEQFF. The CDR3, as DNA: TGTGCCAGCAGTGGCGGGCCCGCAGATGAGCAGTTCTTC.

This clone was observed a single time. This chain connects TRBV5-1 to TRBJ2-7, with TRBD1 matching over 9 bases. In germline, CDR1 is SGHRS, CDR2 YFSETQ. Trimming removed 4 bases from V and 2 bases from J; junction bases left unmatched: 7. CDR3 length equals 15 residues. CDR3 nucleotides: TGCGCCAGCAGCCCCGGGACAGGGCTAACCTACGAGCAGTACTTC. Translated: CASSPGTGLTYEQYF.

In nucleotides, the CDR3 is TGTGCCAGTACAGGGGGACTTAGCAATCAGCCCCAGCATTTT. Protein: CASTGGLSNQPQHF. The chain links TRBV2 to TRBJ1-5; 8 bases fit TRBD1. V lost 9 bases, J lost 0 bases, and 4 bases stayed unmatched. Germline lookup yields CDR1 SNHLY and CDR2 FYNNEI. The CDR3 covers 14 residues.

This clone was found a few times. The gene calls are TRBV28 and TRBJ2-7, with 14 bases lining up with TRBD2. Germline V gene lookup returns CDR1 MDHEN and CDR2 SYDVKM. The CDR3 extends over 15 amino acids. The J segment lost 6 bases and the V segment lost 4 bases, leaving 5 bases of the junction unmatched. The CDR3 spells CASSSGLAGGAEQYF. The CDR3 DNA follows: TGTGCCAGCAGTTCCGGACTAGCGGGAGGCGCCGAGCAGTACTTC.

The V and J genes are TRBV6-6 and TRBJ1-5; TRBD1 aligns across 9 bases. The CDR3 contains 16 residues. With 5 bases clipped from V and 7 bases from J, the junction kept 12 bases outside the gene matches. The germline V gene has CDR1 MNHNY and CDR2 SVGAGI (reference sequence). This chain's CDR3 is CASSRSGQGNNQPQHF. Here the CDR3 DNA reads TGTGCCAGCAGTCGGTCGGGACAGGGTAATAACCAGCCCCAGCATTTT.

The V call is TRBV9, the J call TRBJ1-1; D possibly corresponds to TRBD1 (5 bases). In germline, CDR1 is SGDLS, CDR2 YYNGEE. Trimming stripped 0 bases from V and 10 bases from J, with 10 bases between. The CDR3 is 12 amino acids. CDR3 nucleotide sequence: TGTGCCAGCAGCGTAGACCCGGGGGGAGCTTTCTTT. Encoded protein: CASSVDPGGAFF.

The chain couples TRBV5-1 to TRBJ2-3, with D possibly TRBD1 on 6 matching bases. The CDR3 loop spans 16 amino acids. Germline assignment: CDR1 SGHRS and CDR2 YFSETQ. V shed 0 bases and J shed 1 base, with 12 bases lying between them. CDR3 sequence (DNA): TGCGCCAGCAGCTTGGCACTAGAGGGGGGCACAGATACGCAGTATTTT. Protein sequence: CASSLALEGGTDTQYF.

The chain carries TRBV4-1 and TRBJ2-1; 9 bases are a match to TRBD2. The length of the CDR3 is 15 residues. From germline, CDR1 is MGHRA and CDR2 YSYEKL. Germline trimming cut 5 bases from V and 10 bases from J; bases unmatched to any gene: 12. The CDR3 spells CASSAPSGKSWEQFF. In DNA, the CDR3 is TGCGCCAGCAGCGCACCTAGCGGGAAAAGTTGGGAGCAGTTCTTC.

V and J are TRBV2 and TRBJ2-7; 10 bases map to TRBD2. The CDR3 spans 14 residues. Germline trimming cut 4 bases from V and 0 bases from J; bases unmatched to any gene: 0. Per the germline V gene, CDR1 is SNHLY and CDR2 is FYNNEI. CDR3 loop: CASSASGSSYEQYF. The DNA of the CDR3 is TGTGCCAGCAGTGCTAGCGGGAGCTCCTACGAGCAGTACTTC.

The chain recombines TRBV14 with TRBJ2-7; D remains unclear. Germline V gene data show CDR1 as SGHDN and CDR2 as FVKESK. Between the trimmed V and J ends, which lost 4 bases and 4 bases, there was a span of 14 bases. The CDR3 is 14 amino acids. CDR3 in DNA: TGTGCCAGCAGCCTGACTCTAGGTTCTTACGAGCAGTACTTC. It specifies CASSLTLGSYEQYF.

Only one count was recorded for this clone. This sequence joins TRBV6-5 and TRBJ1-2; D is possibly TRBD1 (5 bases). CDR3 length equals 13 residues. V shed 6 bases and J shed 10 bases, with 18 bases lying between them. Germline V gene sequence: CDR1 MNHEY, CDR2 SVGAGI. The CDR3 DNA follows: TGTGCCAGCAGGAAGCGTGAAGGCAGGGTCTACACCTTC. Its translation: CASRKREGRVYTF.

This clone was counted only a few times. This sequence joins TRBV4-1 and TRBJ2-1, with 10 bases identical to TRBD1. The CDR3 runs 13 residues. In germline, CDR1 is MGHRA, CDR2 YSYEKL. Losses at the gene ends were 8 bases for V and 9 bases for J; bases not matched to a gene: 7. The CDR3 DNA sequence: TGCGCCAGCCGGGGACAGGGGATGGGTGAGCAGTTCTTC. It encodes CASRGQGMGEQFF.

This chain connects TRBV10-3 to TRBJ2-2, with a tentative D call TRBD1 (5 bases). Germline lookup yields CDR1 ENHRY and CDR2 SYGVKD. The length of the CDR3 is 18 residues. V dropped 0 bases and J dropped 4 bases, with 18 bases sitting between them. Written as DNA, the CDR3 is TGTGCCATCAGTGAGTCGCTTACCGGGCAGGGCCCCACCGGGGAGCTGTTTTTT. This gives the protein CAISESLTGQGPTGELFF.

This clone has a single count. The CDR3 protein is CASSFFLAGGTDTQYF. In DNA form, the CDR3 reads TGTGCCAGCAGTTTCTTTCTAGCGGGAGGGACAGATACGCAGTATTTT. The chain couples TRBV6-5 to TRBJ2-3; 12 nucleotides agree with TRBD2. This CDR3 is built from 16 residues. J was trimmed by 3 bases and V by 4 bases; bases with no gene match: 5. Germline CDR1 is MNHEY and CDR2 is SVGAGI.

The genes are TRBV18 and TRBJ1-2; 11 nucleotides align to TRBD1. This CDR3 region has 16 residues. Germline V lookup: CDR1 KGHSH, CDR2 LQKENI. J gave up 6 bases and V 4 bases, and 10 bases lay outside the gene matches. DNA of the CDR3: TGTGCCAGCTCACTGACCGGGACAGGGGGTTTCGATGGCTACACCTTC. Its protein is CASSLTGTGGFDGYTF.

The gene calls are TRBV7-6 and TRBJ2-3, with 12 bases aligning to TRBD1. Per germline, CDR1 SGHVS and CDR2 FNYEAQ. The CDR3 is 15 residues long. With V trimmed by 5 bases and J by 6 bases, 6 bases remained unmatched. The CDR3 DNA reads TGTGCCAGCAGCCCGGGACAGGGGGCCGGGGATACGCAGTATTTT. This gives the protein CASSPGQGAGDTQYF. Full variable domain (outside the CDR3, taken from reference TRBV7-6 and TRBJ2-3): GAGVSQSPRYKVTKRGQDVALRCDPISGHVSLYWYRQALGQGPEFLTYFNYEAQQDKSGLPNDRFSAERPEGSISTLTIQRTEQRDSAMYRCASSPGQGAGDTQYFGPGTRLTVL.

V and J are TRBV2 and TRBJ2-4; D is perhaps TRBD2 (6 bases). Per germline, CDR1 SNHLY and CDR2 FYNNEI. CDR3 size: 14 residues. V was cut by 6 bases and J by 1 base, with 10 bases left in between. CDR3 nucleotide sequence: TGTGCCAGCAGGGGGGACTCCGCCAAAAACATTCAGTACTTC. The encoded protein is CASRGDSAKNIQYF.

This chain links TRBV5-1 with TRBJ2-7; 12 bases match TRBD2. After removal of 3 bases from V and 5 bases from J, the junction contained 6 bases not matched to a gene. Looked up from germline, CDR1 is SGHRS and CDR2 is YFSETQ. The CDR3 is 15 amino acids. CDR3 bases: TGCGCCAGCAGCTCCCTAGCGGGAGGGCCTAACGAGCAGTACTTC. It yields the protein CASSSLAGGPNEQYF.

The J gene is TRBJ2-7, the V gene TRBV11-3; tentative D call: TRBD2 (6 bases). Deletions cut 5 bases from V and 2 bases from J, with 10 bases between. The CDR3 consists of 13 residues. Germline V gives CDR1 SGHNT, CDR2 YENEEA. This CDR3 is CASSGDLTYEQYF. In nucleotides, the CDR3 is TGTGCCAGCAGCGGGGACTTGACCTACGAGCAGTACTTC.

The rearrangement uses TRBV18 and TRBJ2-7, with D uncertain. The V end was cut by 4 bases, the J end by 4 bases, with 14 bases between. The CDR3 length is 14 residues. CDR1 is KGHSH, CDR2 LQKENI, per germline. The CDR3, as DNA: TGTGCCAGCTCACACGCGATGACTGGTTACGAGCAGTACTTC. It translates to CASSHAMTGYEQYF.

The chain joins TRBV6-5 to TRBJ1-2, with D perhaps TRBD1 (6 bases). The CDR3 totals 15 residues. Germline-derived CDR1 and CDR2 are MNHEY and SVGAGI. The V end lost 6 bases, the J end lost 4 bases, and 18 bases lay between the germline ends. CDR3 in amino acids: CASREQGGGGYGYTF. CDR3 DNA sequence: TGTGCCAGCAGGGAACAGGGTGGCGGAGGCTATGGCTACACCTTC.

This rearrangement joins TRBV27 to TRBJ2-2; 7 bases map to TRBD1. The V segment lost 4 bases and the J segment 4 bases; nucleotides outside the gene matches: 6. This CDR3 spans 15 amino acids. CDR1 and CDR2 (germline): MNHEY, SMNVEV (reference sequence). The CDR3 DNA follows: TGTGCCAGCAGTTCCGGGACAGCGAGCACCGGGGAGCTGTTTTTT. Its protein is CASSSGTASTGELFF.

CDR3 loop: CASSARPGYQPQHF. DNA for the CDR3: TGTGCCAGCAGTGCAAGACCGGGGTATCAGCCCCAGCATTTT. The chain joins TRBV6-1 to TRBJ1-5, with no clear D. The CDR3 has 14 residues. Trimming removed 4 bases from V and 5 bases from J, with 12 bases in between. Germline lookup yields CDR1 MNHNS and CDR2 SASEGT.

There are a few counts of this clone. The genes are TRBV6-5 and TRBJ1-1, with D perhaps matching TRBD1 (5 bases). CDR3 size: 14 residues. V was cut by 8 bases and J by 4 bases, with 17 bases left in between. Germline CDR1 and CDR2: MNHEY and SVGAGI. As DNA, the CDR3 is TGTGCCAGCCTTACTAGCGGACAAGGCACTGAAGCTTTCTTT. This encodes CASLTSGQGTEAFF.

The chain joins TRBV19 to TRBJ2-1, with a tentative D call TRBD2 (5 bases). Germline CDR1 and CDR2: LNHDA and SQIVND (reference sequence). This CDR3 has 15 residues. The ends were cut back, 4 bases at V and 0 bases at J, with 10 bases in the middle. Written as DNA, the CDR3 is TGTGCCAGTAGTACGGACTCTTCCTCCTACAATGAGCAGTTCTTC. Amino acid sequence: CASSTDSSSYNEQFF.

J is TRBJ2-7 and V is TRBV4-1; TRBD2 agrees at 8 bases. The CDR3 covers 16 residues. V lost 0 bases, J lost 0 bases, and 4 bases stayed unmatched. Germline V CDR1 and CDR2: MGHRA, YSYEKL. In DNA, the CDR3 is TGCGCCAGCAGCCAAGACCCCGCGGGAGGCTCCTACGAGCAGTACTTC. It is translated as CASSQDPAGGSYEQYF.

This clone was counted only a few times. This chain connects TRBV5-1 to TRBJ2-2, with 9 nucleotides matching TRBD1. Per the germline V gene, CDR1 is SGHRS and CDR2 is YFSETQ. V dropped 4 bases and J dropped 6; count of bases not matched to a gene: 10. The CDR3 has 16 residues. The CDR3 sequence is CASSEGTGSKAGELFF. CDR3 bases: TGCGCCAGCAGCGAGGGGACAGGGAGTAAGGCCGGGGAGCTGTTTTTT. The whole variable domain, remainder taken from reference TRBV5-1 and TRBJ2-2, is KAGVTQTPRYLIKTRGQQVTLSCSPISGHRSVSWYQQTPGQGLQFLFEYFSETQRNKGNFPGRFSGRQFSNSRSEMNVSTLELGDSALYLCASSEGTGSKAGELFFGEGSRLTVL.